This T cell receptor beta chain was sequenced for a study of blood T cell repertoires in COVID-19 (dated by TCRdb to 2020 to 2021). Regarding the research as a whole: Recovered participants in ImmuneRACE Cohort 3 were defined as having two consecutive negative NP/OP PCR tests, clearance from a healthcare professional, or resolution of symptoms. Sample metadata almost always included a de-identified subject ID, COVID-19 status, age in years and sex. Samples were obtained from the ongoing ImmuneRACE study (first 160 participants) and from 950 to 1,500 subjects provided by 6 global collaborators. The repertoires were released in a freely available public database meant as a resource for research on the immune response to SARS-CoV-2. HLA class I and class II types, where available, came from metadata supplied by the sample provider rather than from assay-based typing. Subjects who had been exposed to COVID-19, were actively infected with it, or had recovered from it provided the deeply sampled blood TCRbeta repertoires that made up the dataset. The prospective study material was composed of cDNA or gDNA derived from T cells, B-cell-depleted T cells, or PBMCs. Samples from collaborators originated in the United States, Italy and Spain and spanned both the acute and convalescent phases of COVID-19.

Participants in the prospective study were aged roughly 18 to 100 years, lived in 20 to 25 United States geographic areas, and enrolled through a virtual design. Cohort assignment in the prospective study relied on participant-reported clinical history from a screening survey and a study questionnaire. Mobile phlebotomists in the prospective study collected whole blood, serum and a nasopharyngeal or oropharyngeal swab from every participant. Participants in the prospective study had the option to provide additional blood draws and questionnaires over a roughly 2-month period. Blood samples from the prospective study were shipped frozen or at room temperature prior to DNA extraction. The immunoSEQ Assay, a bias-controlled multiplex PCR, was used to amplify TCRbeta CDR3 regions from genomic DNA. The authors' analysis ran thus. Nucleated cell counts per sample were estimated from amplification of reference gene primers within the assay. To quantify the absolute abundance of each unique TCRbeta CDR3 rearrangement, sequence reads were collapsed and filtered. For each sample, productive Simpson clonality was calculated by taking the square root of Simpson's diversity index across productive rearrangements. In TCRdb, the immuneACCESS table is reduced to in-frame sequences with V and J assigned. These tables do not hold every clone; where another copy was compared, an unresolved V gene accounts for under half, and the others remain unexplained. V and J calls and clone size are as listed in that table; D and trimming were resolved from the DNA. Across this sample there are 250,000 to 300,000 clones, with about 88% seen only once. Around 2% of the sample lies in the top ten.

Turning to this clone: The antigen it recognizes is unknown. No qualities accompany the bases; no much larger clone lies one base away.

Trimming costs V 5 bases and J 2 bases, and their ends lie 19 bases apart. The germline V gene supplies CDR1 SGHRS and CDR2 YFSETQ. The CDR3 runs 16 residues from the cysteine to the phenylalanine. The CDR3 DNA has 48 bases and is translated from base 1. Overall study results and their limits: The quantity of clinical and demographic metadata differed by source and by participant and was supplied without curation.

The sequence joins TRBV5-1 to TRBJ1-1; TRBD1 could be the D gene, as 6 bases match. This TCR derives from a woman aged 55-69 years in a cohort exposed to, infected with or recovered from COVID-19 (not recorded which). The source material was PBMCs or T cells enriched from blood (not recorded which). The CDR3 loop reads CASSYDPGRGNTEAFF. In nucleotides, the sequence is TGCGCCAGCAGTTACGACCCTGGCAGGGGTAACACTGAAGCTTTCTTT.